Sequencing of this T cell receptor beta chain was carried out in a study of cytomegalovirus exposure and HLA in healthy donors. Study overall: The Caucasian-associated ancestry cluster contained 81% of the roughly 400 genotyped donors.

With 60 Vbeta and 13 Jbeta primers, the PCR was carried out. Generated by immunoSEQ multiplex PCR, the TCRdb table keeps only in-frame clones and is missing some. The table counts approximately 75,000 clones; approximately 0.81% lies in the top ten. The CDR3 runs 18 residues. V lost 5 bases and J lost 0; bases outside the gene matches: 8. Germline V gene sequence: CDR1 SNHLY, CDR2 FYNNEI. The material sequenced was PBMCs. The chain couples TRBV2 to TRBJ2-6; 9 bases are shared with TRBD2. This clonotype originated in a boy aged 5-17 years in good health and CMV-seronegative. CDR3 DNA: TGTGCCAGCAGTAGTAGCGGGGGATACTTCTCTGGGGCCAACGTCCTGACTTTC. Its protein product is CASSSSGGYFSGANVLTF.